This T cell receptor (beta chain) was recovered during a study of blood T cell repertoires in COVID-19. Study-wide context: From the United States, Italy and Spain came samples of acute and convalescent COVID-19.

Study processing details: Reference gene primer amplification yielded estimated nucleated cell counts. Profiling relied on immunoSEQ multiplex PCR, and the TCRdb table lists in-frame clones only, not all of them. The D gene and trimming were derived from the DNA, and the V and J assignments and clone size from that table. Among around 260,000 clones listed, roughly 87% were seen once. V lost 3 bases and J lost 4; bases outside the gene matches: 7. This CDR3 is built from 16 residues. In germline, CDR1 is SGHDT, CDR2 YYEEEE. The chain joins TRBV5-6 to TRBJ1-5; the match to TRBD1 covers 10 bases. Source material: peripheral blood. This clonotype was obtained from a human donor in a cohort sampled during active COVID-19. The chain's CDR3 is CASSSTGGFGNQPQHF. As DNA, the CDR3 is TGTGCCAGCAGCTCGACAGGGGGCTTTGGGAATCAGCCCCAGCATTTT.